A single TCR beta chain is shown here with its context. Sample time point: after dendritic cell vaccination, including at tumor progression/relapse. Only patients with spare fresh-frozen tumor and over two years of follow-up were included. This CDR3 contains 14 residues. Trimming took 3 bases from V and 6 from J, leaving 15 bases between them. Looked up from germline, CDR1 is SGHRS and CDR2 is YFSETQ. Profiled with immunoSEQ multiplex PCR; TCRdb holds only in-frame clones, not every one. The data contain about 90,000 clones, roughly four fifths of them seen just once; the ten biggest clones take up approximately 6.6%. The data are from a study of glioma-infiltrating T cells after dendritic cell vaccination.

The starting material was blood, obtained after dendritic cell vaccination. The rearrangement joins TRBV5-1 to TRBJ1-1; unclear D gene. This receptor was taken from a human donor with glioblastoma. The CDR3 reads CASSSEALTAEAFF. The CDR3 DNA sequence: TGCGCCAGCAGCTCGGAGGCCCTAACCGCTGAAGCTTTCTTT. The full variable domain, with the rest looked up from reference TRBV5-1 and TRBJ1-1, is KAGVTQTPRYLIKTRGQQVTLSCSPISGHRSVSWYQQTPGQGLQFLFEYFSETQRNKGNFPGRFSGRQFSNSRSEMNVSTLELGDSALYLCASSSEALTAEAFFGQGTRLTVV.